The source of this T cell receptor (beta chain) is a study of cytomegalovirus exposure and HLA in healthy donors. This CDR3 region has 13 residues. Looked up from germline, CDR1 is SGHAT and CDR2 is FQNNGV. V was trimmed by 6 bases and J by 6 bases, leaving 11 bases between them. Primers included in the PCR were 60 Vbeta and 13 Jbeta primers. Generated by immunoSEQ multiplex PCR, the TCRdb table keeps only in-frame clones and is missing some. The sample carries approximately 120,000 clones, about 85% recorded once. Sequencing used PBMCs. This receptor was taken from a man between 18 and 35 years old in good health and CMV-seropositive. The chain combines TRBV11-2 with TRBJ2-2, with a possible D match to TRBD2 (5 bases). The CDR3 reads CASRRGLAGELFF. The CDR3 DNA sequence: TGTGCCAGCAGACGAGGGCTAGCCGGGGAGCTGTTTTTT.